Listed here are 23 T cell receptor beta chains from one sample, sequenced in a study of T cell responses to AZD1222 COVID-19 vaccine. Some clones are missing from TCRdb's copy, which holds only in-frame ones; the method was immunoSEQ multiplex PCR. The sample shows around 140,000 clones, 80% to 90% of them seen only once. Sequencing used peripheral blood, obtained on day 0 of AZD1222 vaccination. The receptors derive from an adult in good health.

CDR3 nucleotide sequence: TGTGCCAGCAGCTTGGCCTCTGGGTTGGGCTACACCTTC. Protein sequence: CASSLASGLGYTF. This chain links TRBV5-6 with TRBJ1-2; D is unclear. This CDR3 is 13 amino acids long. V shed 0 bases and J shed 8 bases, with 11 bases lying between them. The germline V gene has CDR1 SGHDT and CDR2 YYEEEE.

The chain uses TRBV27 and TRBJ2-7, with D tentatively TRBD1 (6 bases). The CDR3 consists of 14 residues. Germline-derived CDR1 and CDR2 are MNHEY and SMNVEV (reference sequence). V was cut by 2 bases and J by 2 bases, with 10 bases left in between. The CDR3 DNA is TGTGCCAGCAGTTTAGTGGGGGCTACCTACGAGCAGTACTTC. It encodes CASSLVGATYEQYF.

The V call is TRBV30, the J call TRBJ2-5; no clear D gene. Between the trimmed V and J ends, which lost 0 bases and 2 bases, there was a span of 10 bases. Per the germline V gene, CDR1 is GTSNPN and CDR2 is SVGIG (reference sequence). This CDR3 has 14 amino acids. CDR3 bases: TGTGCCTGGAGTGTACGTGCACTTCAAGAGACCCAGTACTTC. This gives the protein CAWSVRALQETQYF. The full variable domain, completed using reference TRBV30 and TRBJ2-5, is SQTIHQWPATLVQPVGSPLSLECTVEGTSNPNLYWYRQAAGRGLQLLFYSVGIGQISSEVPQNLSASRPQDRQFILSSKKLLLSDSGFYLCAWSVRALQETQYFGPGTRLLVL.

CDR3 in DNA: TGTGCCAGCAGAGAAACAGGGGCTCCAGTAGATGGCTACACCTTC. It yields the protein CASRETGAPVDGYTF. The genes are TRBV2 and TRBJ1-2, with 7 bases lining up with TRBD1. J was trimmed by 6 bases and V by 6 bases; bases with no gene match: 13. Per the germline V gene, CDR1 is SNHLY and CDR2 is FYNNEI. CDR3 length: 15 amino acids.

V is TRBV6-5 and J is TRBJ1-5, with D tentatively TRBD1 (5 bases). CDR1 and CDR2 from the germline V gene are MNHEY and SVGAGI. Trimming took 5 bases from V and 6 from J, leaving 17 bases between them. The CDR3 has 15 residues. CDR3 DNA sequence: TGTGCCAGCAGTCGGGGGGGGTATGAGGGTCAGCCCCAGCATTTT. Its translation: CASSRGGYEGQPQHF.

This clone appeared a single time. The chain carries TRBV5-1 and TRBJ2-2, with 12 bases aligning to TRBD2. The junction had 5 bases not matched to a gene; V was cut back by 1 base and J by 1 base. The CDR3 runs to 18 residues. Germline values: CDR1 SGHRS, CDR2 YFSETQ. This CDR3 is CASSLTASGGVNTGELFF. For the CDR3, the DNA is TGCGCCAGCAGCTTGACGGCTAGCGGGGGGGTGAACACCGGGGAGCTGTTTTTT.

V and J are TRBV18 and TRBJ1-6; the match to TRBD1 covers 9 bases. V gave up 3 bases and J gave up 7 bases; unmatched junction bases: 4. Germline CDR1 KGHSH, CDR2 LQKENI. This CDR3 has 15 amino acids. The chain's CDR3 is CASSPPGTGNSPLHF. The DNA of the CDR3 is TGTGCCAGCTCACCTCCCGGGACAGGGAATTCACCCCTCCACTTT.

The rearrangement links TRBV9 to TRBJ1-1; D ambiguous. Trimming took 0 bases from V and 4 from J, leaving 10 bases between them. The germline V gene encodes CDR1 SGDLS and CDR2 YYNGEE. The CDR3 runs 14 residues. DNA for the CDR3: TGTGCCAGCAGCGTAGCGGAGCAGAGCACTGAAGCTTTCTTT. Translating gives CASSVAEQSTEAFF.

The chain is built from TRBV27 and TRBJ1-4, with 9 bases identical to TRBD1. In germline, CDR1 is MNHEY, CDR2 SMNVEV (reference sequence). The CDR3 covers 13 residues. V lost 11 bases, J lost 8 bases, and 9 bases stayed unmatched. CDR3 nucleotides: TGTGCCCAACCAGACAGGGGGTACGAAAAACTGTTTTTT. As protein: CAQPDRGYEKLFF.

V is TRBV6-6 and J is TRBJ1-1, with a weak D call TRBD1 (5 bases). There are 15 residues in the CDR3. Germline loops: CDR1 MNHNY, CDR2 SVGAGI (reference sequence). The germline V and J ends were trimmed by 0 bases and 1 base, with 9 bases remaining between them. The CDR3 sequence: CASSYSPGRNTEAFF. Here the CDR3 DNA reads TGTGCCAGCAGTTACTCGCCAGGGAGGAACACTGAAGCTTTCTTT.

The genes are TRBV28 and TRBJ1-2; the match to TRBD1 covers 7 bases. With 6 bases clipped from V and 8 bases from J, the junction kept 12 bases outside the gene matches. Germline V gene lookup returns CDR1 MDHEN and CDR2 SYDVKM. The CDR3 consists of 14 residues. CDR3 loop: CASRSGQAGRGYTF. The CDR3 bases are TGTGCCAGCAGGTCTGGACAGGCGGGGAGGGGCTACACCTTC.

The rearrangement joins TRBV11-2 to TRBJ1-5; 9 bases line up with TRBD1. This CDR3 is built from 17 residues. Germline V lookup: CDR1 SGHAT, CDR2 FQNNGV. With 1 base clipped from V and 1 base from J, the junction kept 5 bases outside the gene matches. This CDR3 is CASSLVGGQGSNQPQHF. The DNA of the CDR3 is TGTGCCAGCAGCTTAGTAGGGGGACAGGGAAGCAATCAGCCCCAGCATTTT.

The chain joins TRBV6-5 to TRBJ2-7; D might be TRBD1 (6 bases). The CDR3 loop spans 15 amino acids. V was shortened by 7 bases and J by 4 bases, with 20 bases between the two germline ends. Germline CDR1 reads MNHEY; CDR2 reads SVGAGI. CDR3 nucleotide sequence: TGTGCCAGCACTCTCACCGGGACAAGTAGTTACGAGCAGTACTTC. Its protein product is CASTLTGTSSYEQYF.

The rearrangement joins TRBV19 to TRBJ2-5; the D gene is possibly TRBD2 (6 bases). The CDR3 runs to 14 residues. Germline loops: CDR1 LNHDA, CDR2 SQIVND (reference sequence). V was cut by 5 bases and J by 5 bases, with 15 bases left in between. The CDR3 DNA reads as TGTGCCAGTAGTTCGGTCCCCGGAGGGGAGACCCAGTACTTC. Protein sequence: CASSSVPGGETQYF.

The chain has TRBV6-5 and TRBJ1-3; no definite D call. CDR1 and CDR2 (germline): MNHEY, SVGAGI. The CDR3 sequence is 13 residues long. V was cut by 2 bases and J by 0 bases, with 2 bases left in between. The CDR3 DNA sequence: TGTGCCAGCAGTTACAGCTCTGGAAACACCATATATTTT. This encodes CASSYSSGNTIYF.

The chain employs TRBV6-6 and TRBJ1-4; D is unclear. CDR1 is MNHNY, CDR2 SVGAGI, per germline (reference sequence). V dropped 0 bases and J dropped 5 bases, with 10 bases sitting between them. This CDR3 is 15 amino acids long. The CDR3 DNA sequence: TGTGCCAGCAGTTACTCCCCCCAGCGGAATGAAAAACTGTTTTTT. This sequence encodes CASSYSPQRNEKLFF.

The table lists this clone with a count of one. The chain carries TRBV30 and TRBJ1-3; unclear D gene. With 3 bases removed from V and 2 bases from J, the gap between germline ends came to 11 bases. There are 14 residues in the CDR3. Germline V lookup: CDR1 GTSNPN, CDR2 SVGIG (reference sequence). The CDR3: CAWRVSLPGNTIYF. The CDR3 DNA reads TGTGCCTGGAGGGTTTCACTACCTGGAAACACCATATATTTT.

This rearrangement joins TRBV5-8 to TRBJ1-1; D remains ambiguous. The germline V and J ends were trimmed by 4 bases and 6 bases, with 13 bases remaining between them. Germline V gene lookup returns CDR1 SGHTS and CDR2 YDEGEE. The CDR3 runs 13 residues. CDR3 bases: TGTGCCAGCAGCCTGGAGAATGGGTCTGAAGCTTTCTTT. It codes for CASSLENGSEAFF.

This clone appeared many times. This sample includes further DNA sequences coding for the same CDR3. The rearrangement links TRBV28 to TRBJ1-5; D unclear. V lost 3 bases, J lost 5 bases, and 5 bases lay in between. This CDR3 has 12 residues. Germline V CDR1 and CDR2: MDHEN, SYDVKM. For the CDR3, the DNA is TGTGCCAGCAGTTTCGGGTATCAGCCCCAGCATTTT. It specifies CASSFGYQPQHF.

The rearrangement uses TRBV6-1 and TRBJ1-6; no clear D gene. Trimming took off 1 base at V and 7 bases at J, with 14 bases between the two ends. This CDR3 has 16 residues. The germline gives CDR1 MNHNS, CDR2 SASEGT. The chain's CDR3 is CASSEGALGKNSPLHF. The CDR3 nucleotides are TGTGCCAGCAGTGAAGGGGCCCTAGGCAAGAATTCACCCCTCCACTTT.

This chain links TRBV7-8 with TRBJ1-4; TRBD1 might be the D (6 bases). The germline V gene has CDR1 SGHVS and CDR2 FQNEAQ. V was pared by 4 bases and J by 2 bases, with 11 bases between. This CDR3 is built from 15 residues. The CDR3 sequence is CASSYTGPTNEKLFF. The CDR3 DNA is TGTGCCAGCAGCTACACAGGGCCCACTAATGAAAAACTGTTTTTT.

The gene calls are TRBV28 and TRBJ2-7, with 7 bases lining up with TRBD1. Germline loops: CDR1 MDHEN, CDR2 SYDVKM. The CDR3 extends over 14 amino acids. V gave up 6 bases and J gave up 2 bases; unmatched junction bases: 7. As DNA, the CDR3 is TGTGCCAGCAGAAAAGACAGGGTAGCCTACGAGCAGTACTTC. This codes for CASRKDRVAYEQYF.

This clone was observed a single time. This CDR3 reads CASSEVGNEQFF. Written as DNA, the CDR3 is TGTGCCAGCAGTGAAGTCGGCAATGAGCAGTTCTTC. The chain has TRBV2 and TRBJ2-1; no definite D call. This CDR3 comprises 12 residues. V was trimmed by 1 base and J by 6 bases, leaving 4 bases between them. Germline CDR1 and CDR2: SNHLY and FYNNEI.